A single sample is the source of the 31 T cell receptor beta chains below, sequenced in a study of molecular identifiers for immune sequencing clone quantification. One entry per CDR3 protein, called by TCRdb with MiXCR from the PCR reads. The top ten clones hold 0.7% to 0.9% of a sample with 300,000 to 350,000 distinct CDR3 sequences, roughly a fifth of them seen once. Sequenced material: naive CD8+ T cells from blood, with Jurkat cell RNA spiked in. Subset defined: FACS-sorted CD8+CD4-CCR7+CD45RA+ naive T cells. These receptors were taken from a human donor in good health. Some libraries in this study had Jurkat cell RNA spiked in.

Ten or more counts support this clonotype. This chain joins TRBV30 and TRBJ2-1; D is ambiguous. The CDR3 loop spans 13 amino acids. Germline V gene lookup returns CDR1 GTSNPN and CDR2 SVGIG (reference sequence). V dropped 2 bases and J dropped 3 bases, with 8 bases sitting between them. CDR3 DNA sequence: TGTGCCTGGAGTCCTGGCGACTACAATGAGCAGTTCTTC. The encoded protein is CAWSPGDYNEQFF.

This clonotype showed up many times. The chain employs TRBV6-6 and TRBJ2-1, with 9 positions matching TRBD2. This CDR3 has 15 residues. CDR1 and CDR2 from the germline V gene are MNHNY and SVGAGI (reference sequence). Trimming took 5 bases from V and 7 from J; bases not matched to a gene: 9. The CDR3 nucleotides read TGTGCCAGCAGTATAGTTAGCGGGGGAGGGAATGAGCAGTTCTTC. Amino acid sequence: CASSIVSGGGNEQFF.

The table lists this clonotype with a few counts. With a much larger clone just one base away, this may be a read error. In DNA, the CDR3 is TGTGCCACCGCGACTAGCGGGAGGGCCCGGACCCAGTACTTC. Residues: CATATSGRARTQYF. The chain carries TRBV7-2 and TRBJ2-5, with 14 positions matching TRBD2. CDR3 length equals 14 residues. Losses at the gene ends were 10 bases for V and 7 bases for J; bases not matched to a gene: 8. Per the germline V gene, CDR1 is SGHTA and CDR2 is FQGNSA.

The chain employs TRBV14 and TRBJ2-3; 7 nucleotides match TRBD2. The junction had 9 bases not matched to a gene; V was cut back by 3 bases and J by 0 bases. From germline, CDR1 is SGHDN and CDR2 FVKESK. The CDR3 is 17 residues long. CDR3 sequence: CASSHLFREASTDTQYF. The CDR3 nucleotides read TGTGCCAGCAGCCATCTCTTTCGGGAGGCGAGCACAGATACGCAGTATTTT.

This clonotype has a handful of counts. The CDR3 protein is CASREVVEGQPQHF. In nucleotides, the CDR3 is TGTGCCAGCAGGGAAGTGGTAGAGGGACAGCCCCAGCATTTT. The V call is TRBV6-2 or TRBV6-3, the J call TRBJ1-5, with D hard to call. The CDR3 runs to 14 residues. Germline V gives CDR1 MNHEY, CDR2 SVGEGT. V shed 6 bases and J shed 7 bases, with 16 bases lying between them.

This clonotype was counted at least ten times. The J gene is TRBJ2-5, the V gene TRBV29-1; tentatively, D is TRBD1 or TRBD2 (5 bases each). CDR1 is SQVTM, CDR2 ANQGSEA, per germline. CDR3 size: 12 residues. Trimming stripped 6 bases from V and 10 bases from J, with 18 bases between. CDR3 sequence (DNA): TGCAGCGTAAGGGCCGGGATGAGGGGCCAGTACTTC. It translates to CSVRAGMRGQYF.

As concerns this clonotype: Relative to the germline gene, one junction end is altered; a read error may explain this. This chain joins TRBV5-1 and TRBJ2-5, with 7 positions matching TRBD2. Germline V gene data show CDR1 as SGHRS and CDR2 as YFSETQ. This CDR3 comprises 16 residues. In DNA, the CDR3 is TGCGCCAGCAGCTTGAGAGCCCTAGCGGAGGGAGAGACCCAGTGCTTC. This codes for CASSLRALAEGETQCF.

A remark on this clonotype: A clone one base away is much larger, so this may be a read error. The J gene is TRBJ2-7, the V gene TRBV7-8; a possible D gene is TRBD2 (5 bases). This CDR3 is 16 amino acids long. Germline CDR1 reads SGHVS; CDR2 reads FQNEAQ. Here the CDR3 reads CASSLTNRGSSYEQHF. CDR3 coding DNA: TGTGCCAGCAGCTTAACCAACCGGGGTAGCTCCTACGAGCAGCACTTC. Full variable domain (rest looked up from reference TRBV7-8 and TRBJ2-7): GAGVSQSPRYKVAKRGQDVALRCDPISGHVSLFWYQQALGQGPEFLTYFQNEAQLDKSGLPSDRFFAERPEGSVSTLKIQRTQQEDSAVYLCASSLTNRGSSYEQHFGPGTRLTVT.

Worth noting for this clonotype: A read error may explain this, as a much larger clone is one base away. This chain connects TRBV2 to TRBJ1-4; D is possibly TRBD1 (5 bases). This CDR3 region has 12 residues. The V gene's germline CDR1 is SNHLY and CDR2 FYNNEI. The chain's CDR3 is CASTGGSERLFF. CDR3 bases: TGTGCCAGCACCGGGGGTAGTGAAAGACTGTTTTTT.

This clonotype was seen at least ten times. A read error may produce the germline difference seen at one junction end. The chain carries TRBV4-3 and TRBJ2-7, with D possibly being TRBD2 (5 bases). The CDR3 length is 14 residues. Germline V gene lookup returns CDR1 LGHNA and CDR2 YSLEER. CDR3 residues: CASSQDRGTYEQYF. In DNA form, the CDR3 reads TGTGCCAGCAGCCAAGATCGGGGTACCTACGAGCAGTACTTC.

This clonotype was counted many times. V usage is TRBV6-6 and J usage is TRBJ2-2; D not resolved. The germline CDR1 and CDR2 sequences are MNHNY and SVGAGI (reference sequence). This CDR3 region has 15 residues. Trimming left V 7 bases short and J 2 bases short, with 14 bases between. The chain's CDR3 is CASTRVLHNTGELFF. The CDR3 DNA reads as TGTGCCAGCACCCGGGTATTACACAACACCGGGGAGCTGTTTTTT.

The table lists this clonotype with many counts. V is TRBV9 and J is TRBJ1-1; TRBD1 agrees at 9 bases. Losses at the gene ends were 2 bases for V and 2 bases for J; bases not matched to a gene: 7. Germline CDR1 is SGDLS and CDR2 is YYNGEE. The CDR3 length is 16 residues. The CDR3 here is CASSVLADRGNTEAFF. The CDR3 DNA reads TGTGCCAGCAGCGTTTTGGCGGACAGGGGTAACACTGAAGCTTTCTTT.

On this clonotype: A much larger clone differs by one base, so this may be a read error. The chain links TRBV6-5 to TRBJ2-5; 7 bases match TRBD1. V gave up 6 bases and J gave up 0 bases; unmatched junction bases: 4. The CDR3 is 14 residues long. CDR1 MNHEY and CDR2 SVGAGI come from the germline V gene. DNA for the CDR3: TGTGCCAGCAGCCTGGGACAGTACCAAGAGACCCAGTACTTC. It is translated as CASSLGQYQETQYF.

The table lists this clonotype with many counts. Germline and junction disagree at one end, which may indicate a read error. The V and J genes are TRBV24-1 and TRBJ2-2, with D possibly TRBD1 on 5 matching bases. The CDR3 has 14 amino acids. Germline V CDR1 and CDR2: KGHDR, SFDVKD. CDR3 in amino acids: CATRDSGWTGELFF. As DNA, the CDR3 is TGTGCCACCAGAGATTCAGGGTGGACCGGGGAGCTGTTTTTT.

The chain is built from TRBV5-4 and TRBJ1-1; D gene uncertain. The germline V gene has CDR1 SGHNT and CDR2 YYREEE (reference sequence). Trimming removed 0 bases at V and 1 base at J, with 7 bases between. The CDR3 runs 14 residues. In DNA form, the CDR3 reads TGTGCCAGCAGCTTGGCGGCCCAGAACACTGAAGCTTTCTTT. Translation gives CASSLAAQNTEAFF. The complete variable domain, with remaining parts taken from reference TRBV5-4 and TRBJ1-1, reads ETGVTQSPTHLIKTRGQQVTLRCSSQSGHNTVSWYQQALGQGPQFIFQYYREEENGRGNFPPRFSGLQFPNYSSELNVNALELDDSALYLCASSLAAQNTEAFFGQGTRLTVV.

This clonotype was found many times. CDR3 in amino acids: CASSSYRLMNTEAFF. The CDR3 nucleotides read TGTGCCAGCAGTTCGTACAGGCTAATGAACACTGAAGCTTTCTTT. The chain links TRBV12-3 or TRBV12-4 to TRBJ1-1, with D possibly matching TRBD1 (5 bases). The CDR3 extends over 15 amino acids. Trimming stripped 4 bases from V and 0 bases from J, with 12 bases between.

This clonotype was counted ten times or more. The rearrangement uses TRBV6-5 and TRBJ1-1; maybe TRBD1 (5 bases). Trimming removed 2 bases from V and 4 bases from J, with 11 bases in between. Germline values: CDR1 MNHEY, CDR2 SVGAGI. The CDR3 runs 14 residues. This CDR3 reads CASSYGGSLTEAFF. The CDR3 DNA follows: TGTGCCAGCAGTTACGGGGGGTCTCTCACTGAAGCTTTCTTT.

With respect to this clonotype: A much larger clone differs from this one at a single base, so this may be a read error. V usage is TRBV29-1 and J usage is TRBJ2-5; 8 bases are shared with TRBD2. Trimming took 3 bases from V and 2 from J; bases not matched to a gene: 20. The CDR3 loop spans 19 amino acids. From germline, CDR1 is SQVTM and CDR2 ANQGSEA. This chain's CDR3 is CSVERVRGVGSGMQETQYF. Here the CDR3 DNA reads TGCAGCGTTGAGCGGGTTAGGGGAGTGGGTAGCGGGATGCAAGAGACCCAGTACTTC.

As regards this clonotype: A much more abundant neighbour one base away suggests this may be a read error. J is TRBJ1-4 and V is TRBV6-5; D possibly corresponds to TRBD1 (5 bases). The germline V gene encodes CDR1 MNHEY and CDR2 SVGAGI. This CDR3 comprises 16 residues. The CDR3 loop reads CASSYSMQGRNEKPFF. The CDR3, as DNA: TGTGCCAGCAGTTACTCGATGCAGGGTAGAAATGAAAAACCGTTTTTT.

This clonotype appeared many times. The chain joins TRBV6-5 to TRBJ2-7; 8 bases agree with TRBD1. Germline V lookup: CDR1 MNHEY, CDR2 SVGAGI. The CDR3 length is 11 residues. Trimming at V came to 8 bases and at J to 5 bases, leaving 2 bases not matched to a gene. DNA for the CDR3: TGTGCCAGCGGACAGGGTAACGAGCAGTACTTC. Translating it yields CASGQGNEQYF.

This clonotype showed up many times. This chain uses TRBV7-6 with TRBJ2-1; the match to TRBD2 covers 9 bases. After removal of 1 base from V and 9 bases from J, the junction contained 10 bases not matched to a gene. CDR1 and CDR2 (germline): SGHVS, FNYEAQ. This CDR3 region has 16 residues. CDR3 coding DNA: TGTGCCAGCAGCTTAGTGGCGGGGGGGCAATCTGGTGAGCAGTTCTTC. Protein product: CASSLVAGGQSGEQFF.

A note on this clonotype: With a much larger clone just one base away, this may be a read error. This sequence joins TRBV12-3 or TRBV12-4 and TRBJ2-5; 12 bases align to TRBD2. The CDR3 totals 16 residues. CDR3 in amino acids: CANSLARLAGAETQYF. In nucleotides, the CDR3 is TGTGCCAACAGTTTAGCGAGACTAGCGGGAGCAGAGACCCAGTACTTC.

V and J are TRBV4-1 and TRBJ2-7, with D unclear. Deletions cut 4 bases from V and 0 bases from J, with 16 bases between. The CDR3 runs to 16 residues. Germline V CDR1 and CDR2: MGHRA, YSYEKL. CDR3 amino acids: CASSRPKQDLSYEQYF. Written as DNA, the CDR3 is TGCGCCAGCAGCCGCCCCAAGCAGGATCTCTCCTACGAGCAGTACTTC.

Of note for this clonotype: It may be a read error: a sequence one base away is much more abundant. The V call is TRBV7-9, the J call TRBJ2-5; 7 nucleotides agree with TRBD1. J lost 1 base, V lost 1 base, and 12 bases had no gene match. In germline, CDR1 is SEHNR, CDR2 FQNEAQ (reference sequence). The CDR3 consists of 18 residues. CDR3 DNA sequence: TGTGCCAGCAGCTTAGGGGTTTTGCCCGGGACAGCCCAAGAGACCCAGTACTTC. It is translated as CASSLGVLPGTAQETQYF.

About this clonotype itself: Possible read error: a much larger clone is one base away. CDR3 nucleotide sequence: TGTGCCAGCTCTGGGCCCGGGCAGTACTTC. It translates to CASSGPGQYF. V and J are TRBV18 and TRBJ2-7; no clear D. CDR3 length: 10 residues. Trimming cost V 6 bases and J 9 bases, with 9 bases left between them. The V gene's germline CDR1 is KGHSH and CDR2 LQKENI.

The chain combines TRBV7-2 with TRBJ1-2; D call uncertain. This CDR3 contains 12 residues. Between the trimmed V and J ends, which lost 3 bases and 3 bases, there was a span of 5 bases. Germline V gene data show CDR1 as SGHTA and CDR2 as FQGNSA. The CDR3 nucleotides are TGTGCCAGCAGCTTCCTAGACTATGGCTACACCTTC. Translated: CASSFLDYGYTF.

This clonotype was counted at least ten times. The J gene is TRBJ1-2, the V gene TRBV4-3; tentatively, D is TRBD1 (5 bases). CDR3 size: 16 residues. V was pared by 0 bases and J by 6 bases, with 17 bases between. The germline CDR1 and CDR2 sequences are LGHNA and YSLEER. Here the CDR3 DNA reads TGCGCCAGCAGCCAAGAAGTTAGGACACCCGAGAATGGCTACACCTTC. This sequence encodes CASSQEVRTPENGYTF.

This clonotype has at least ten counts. The CDR3 sequence: CASSLTNSNQPQHF. In DNA, the CDR3 is TGTGCCAGCAGCTTAACGAATAGCAATCAGCCCCAGCATTTT. V gene TRBV5-6 combines with J gene TRBJ1-5; D call uncertain. The CDR3 spans 14 residues. V gave up 2 bases and J gave up 0 bases, with 6 bases separating them. Germline loops: CDR1 SGHDT, CDR2 YYEEEE. Full variable domain (missing parts from reference TRBV5-6 and TRBJ1-5): DAGVTQSPTHLIKTRGQQVTLRCSPKSGHDTVSWYQQALGQGPQFIFQYYEEEERQRGNFPDRFSGHQFPNYSSELNVNALLLGDSALYLCASSLTNSNQPQHFGDGTRLSIL.

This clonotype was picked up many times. The CDR3 sequence: CSALLDRVNGNQPQHF. CDR3 DNA: TGCAGTGCCTTGCTCGACAGGGTCAATGGCAATCAGCCCCAGCATTTT. V is TRBV20-1 and J is TRBJ1-5; 7 bases agree with TRBD1. Germline assignment: CDR1 DFQATT and CDR2 SNEGSKA (reference sequence). With 6 bases clipped from V and 2 bases from J, the junction kept 13 bases outside the gene matches. CDR3 length: 16 residues.

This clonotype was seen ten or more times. The CDR3 loop is CATSRVQISNEKLFF. In DNA form, the CDR3 reads TGTGCCACCAGCAGAGTACAAATTTCGAATGAAAAACTGTTTTTT. The chain is built from TRBV15 and TRBJ1-4; D is undetermined. CDR3 length: 15 residues. Trimming removed 1 base at V and 5 bases at J, with 11 bases between. From germline, CDR1 is LNHNV and CDR2 YYDKDF (reference sequence).

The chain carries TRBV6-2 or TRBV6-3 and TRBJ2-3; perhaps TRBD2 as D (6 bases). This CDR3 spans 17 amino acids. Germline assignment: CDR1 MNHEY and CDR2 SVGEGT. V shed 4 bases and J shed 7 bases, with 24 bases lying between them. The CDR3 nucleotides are TGTGCCAGCAGTTCCCTCTACGTAGTCGGGAGTACAAATACGCAGTATTTT. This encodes CASSSLYVVGSTNTQYF.